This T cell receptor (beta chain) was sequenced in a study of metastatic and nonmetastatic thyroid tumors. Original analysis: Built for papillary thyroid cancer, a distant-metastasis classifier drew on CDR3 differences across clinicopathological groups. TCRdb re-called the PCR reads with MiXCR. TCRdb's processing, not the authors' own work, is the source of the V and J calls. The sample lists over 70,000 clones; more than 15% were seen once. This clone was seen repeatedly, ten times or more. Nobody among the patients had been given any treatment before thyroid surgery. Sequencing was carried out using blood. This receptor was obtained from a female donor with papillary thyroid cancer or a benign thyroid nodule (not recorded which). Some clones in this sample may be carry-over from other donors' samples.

CDR3 sequence (DNA): TGTGCCAGCAGCCCAGAGGGACCGATTGAAGCTTTCTTT. Its protein is CASSPEGPIEAFF. The V call is TRBV6-1, the J call TRBJ1-1, with D perhaps matching TRBD1 (5 bases). V was trimmed by 6 bases and J by 7 bases, leaving 15 bases between them. The V gene's germline CDR1 is MNHNS and CDR2 SASEGT. The length of the CDR3 is 13 residues.